This section outlines one TCR beta chain sequence together with its context. What it binds is not known. The T cells that were sequenced for TCR beta were CD8+ and CD4+ cells from blood. It was negative isolation that provided the CD8+ and CD4+ T cells, whereas TEMRA cells were enriched by FACS. This CDR3 has 15 residues. Trimming removed 5 bases from V and 6 bases from J; junction bases left unmatched: 9. The sample belongs to a study of CD8 T cells in Susac syndrome. The study, taken as a whole, reports: The study conceded that relatively few individuals underwent its TCR sequencing and HLA analysis.

When the RNA was reverse transcribed, random hexamers were used with an input of about 0.5 to 1 ug. The authors amplified TCR beta CDR3 across 54 Vbeta and 13 Jbeta using immunoSEQ multiplex PCR. TCRdb reprocessed the immunoSEQ multiplex PCR reads with MiXCR, giving one entry per CDR3 protein. The sample records fewer than 350,000 distinct CDR3 sequences, around 85% being singletons. The receptor was derived from a human donor with multiple sclerosis. The chain links TRBV12-3 or TRBV12-4 to TRBJ1-2; 10 nucleotides line up with TRBD1. The sequenced material came from CD8+ T cells from PBMCs. The CDR3 loop is CASSATAGQGHGYTF. For the CDR3, the DNA is TGTGCCAGCAGTGCAACTGCGGGACAGGGGCATGGCTACACCTTC.